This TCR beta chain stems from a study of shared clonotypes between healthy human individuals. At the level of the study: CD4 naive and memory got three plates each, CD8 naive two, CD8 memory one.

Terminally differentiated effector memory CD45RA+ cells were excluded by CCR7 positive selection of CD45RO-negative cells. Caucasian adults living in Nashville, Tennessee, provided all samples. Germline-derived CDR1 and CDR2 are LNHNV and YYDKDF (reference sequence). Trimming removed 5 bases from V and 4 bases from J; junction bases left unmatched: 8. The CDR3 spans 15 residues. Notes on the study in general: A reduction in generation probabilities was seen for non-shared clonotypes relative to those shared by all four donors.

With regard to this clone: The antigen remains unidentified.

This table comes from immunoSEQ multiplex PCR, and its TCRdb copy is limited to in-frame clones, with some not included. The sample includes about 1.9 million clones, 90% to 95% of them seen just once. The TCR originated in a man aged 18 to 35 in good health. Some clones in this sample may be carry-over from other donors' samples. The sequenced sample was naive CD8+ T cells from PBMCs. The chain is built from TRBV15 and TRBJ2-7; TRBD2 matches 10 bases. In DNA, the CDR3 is TGTGCCACCAGCGGGGGAGCGGGAGGGTCGTACGAGCAGTACTTC. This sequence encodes CATSGGAGGSYEQYF.